The next 30 T cell receptor beta chains were all read from a single sample in a study of cytomegalovirus exposure and HLA in healthy donors. TCRdb's table, derived via immunoSEQ multiplex PCR, lists solely in-frame clones and lacks some. The data show 98,000 or so clones, approximately 94% seen once. The sequencing sample was made of PBMCs. The receptors were sampled from a young woman in good health and CMV-seronegative.

V gene TRBV9 combines with J gene TRBJ2-3; 8 bases are a match to TRBD2. Germline V gene data show CDR1 as SGDLS and CDR2 as YYNGEE. This CDR3 contains 15 residues. V was pared by 4 bases and J by 2 bases, with 6 bases of the junction left unmatched. Here the CDR3 reads CASSNSGEFTDTQYF. CDR3 DNA: TGTGCCAGCAGCAATAGCGGGGAGTTCACAGATACGCAGTATTTT.

The chain joins TRBV5-4 to TRBJ2-3, with TRBD1 matching 9 bases. The CDR3 loop spans 15 amino acids. Trimming cost V 4 bases and J 2 bases; bases outside gene matches: 5. Looked up from germline, CDR1 is SGHNT and CDR2 is YYREEE (reference sequence). The CDR3 DNA reads TGTGCCAGCAGCGTGGGGGACAGGGTCACAGATACGCAGTATTTT. The encoded protein is CASSVGDRVTDTQYF.

The genes are TRBV6-5 and TRBJ1-2; D is ambiguous. V lost 0 bases, J lost 8 bases, and 13 bases lay in between. Germline V lookup: CDR1 MNHEY, CDR2 SVGAGI. CDR3 length equals 14 residues. The CDR3 spells CASSYSSGRAGYTF. Written as DNA, the CDR3 is TGTGCCAGCAGTTACTCGTCTGGTCGTGCGGGCTACACCTTC.

A single count supports this clone. V gene TRBV6-1 combines with J gene TRBJ2-7, with D hard to call. V lost 7 bases, J lost 9 bases, and 16 bases lay in between. The CDR3 is made up of 12 amino acids. Germline CDR1 MNHNS, CDR2 SASEGT. The CDR3 region has the DNA TGTGCCAGCAAATCACCAGGATTAGGGCAGTACTTC. Residues: CASKSPGLGQYF.

The CDR3 reads CASSLGPKGREYNEQFF. Here the CDR3 DNA reads TGTGCCAGCAGCTTAGGGCCCAAAGGGAGGGAGTACAATGAGCAGTTCTTC. The rearrangement uses TRBV7-6 and TRBJ2-1; TRBD2 aligns across 7 bases. The CDR3 sequence is 17 residues long. The germline V gene encodes CDR1 SGHVS and CDR2 FNYEAQ. The V gene end was trimmed by 1 base and the J gene end by 4 bases; junction bases not matched to a gene: 10.

This clone came up once. This rearrangement joins TRBV4-1 to TRBJ2-2; 7 bases match TRBD1. CDR3 size: 14 residues. The germline gives CDR1 MGHRA, CDR2 YSYEKL. V shed 4 bases and J 4 bases; nucleotides not matched to a gene: 3. The DNA for the CDR3 is TGCGCCAGCAGCCCGGGACAGATCACCGGGGAGCTGTTTTTT. Translated: CASSPGQITGELFF.

In this sample, this clone turned up a few times. The rearrangement uses TRBV6-1 and TRBJ2-7; 7 nucleotides match TRBD2. The V gene's germline CDR1 is MNHNS and CDR2 SASEGT. The ends lost 0 bases at V and 2 bases at J; junction bases unmatched: 4. This CDR3 has 15 residues. The CDR3 DNA reads as TGTGCCAGCAGTGAAGCCGGGGCGGGGGCCTACGAGCAGTACTTC. Amino acid sequence: CASSEAGAGAYEQYF.

V is TRBV19 and J is TRBJ2-2; D not resolved. Germline CDR1 reads LNHDA; CDR2 reads SQIVND (reference sequence). V lost 2 bases, J lost 1 base, and 17 bases lay in between. This CDR3 has 18 amino acids. The CDR3, as DNA: TGTGCCAGTAGTATAAACCATTGGCAGGTCGGGAACACCGGGGAGCTGTTTTTT. Protein sequence: CASSINHWQVGNTGELFF.

The rearrangement links TRBV2 to TRBJ1-5, with 8 bases aligning to TRBD1. V trimming: 5 bases; J trimming: 4 bases; junction bases outside the gene matches: 7. The CDR3 consists of 15 residues. Germline V CDR1 and CDR2: SNHLY, FYNNEI. For the CDR3, the DNA is TGTGCCAGCAGTCCGACCCGACAGGGGAATCAGCCCCAGCATTTT. This codes for CASSPTRQGNQPQHF.

The chain is built from TRBV18 and TRBJ2-1, with 13 bases aligning to TRBD2. Germline V gene sequence: CDR1 KGHSH, CDR2 LQKENI. The CDR3 contains 15 residues. The V and J ends lost 5 bases and 7 bases, in that order; junction bases with no gene match: 5. In DNA form, the CDR3 reads TGTGCCAGCTCATCACTAGCGGGGGGGCCTAATGAGCAGTTCTTC. This gives the protein CASSSLAGGPNEQFF.

The chain carries TRBV7-3 and TRBJ2-5, with 8 bases matching TRBD2. CDR1 is SGHTA, CDR2 FQGTGA, per germline. The junction had 8 bases not matched to a gene; V was cut back by 2 bases and J by 0 bases. The CDR3 length is 17 residues. This CDR3 reads CASSLGGGFVHQETQYF. CDR3 coding DNA: TGTGCCAGCAGCTTAGGCGGGGGGTTTGTCCACCAAGAGACCCAGTACTTC.

This clone appeared once. V gene TRBV5-6 combines with J gene TRBJ2-5; D may be TRBD2 (6 bases). The ends were cut back, 8 bases at V and 5 bases at J, with 16 bases in the middle. The germline V gene has CDR1 SGHDT and CDR2 YYEEEE. The CDR3 spans 13 residues. CDR3 DNA: TGTGCCAGGTTGGGGGGAAAAGGGGAGACCCAGTACTTC. Encoded protein: CARLGGKGETQYF.

This clone has only one observation. The chain employs TRBV14 and TRBJ2-3, with D unclear. This CDR3 comprises 13 residues. The ends were cut back, 4 bases at V and 3 bases at J, with 8 bases in the middle. Germline CDR1 SGHDN, CDR2 FVKESK. The CDR3 reads CASSLYSTDTQYF. CDR3 bases: TGTGCCAGCAGCCTTTACAGTACAGATACGCAGTATTTT. Full variable domain (remainder filled in from reference TRBV14 and TRBJ2-3): EAGVTQFPSHSVIEKGQTVTLRCDPISGHDNLYWYRRVMGKEIKFLLHFVKESKQDESGMPNNRFLAERTGGTYSTLKVQPAELEDSGVYFCASSLYSTDTQYFGPGTRLTVL.

The chain joins TRBV2 to TRBJ2-1; D is uncertain. The CDR3 has 11 residues. Germline V CDR1 and CDR2: SNHLY, FYNNEI. Trimming removed 3 bases at V and 7 bases at J, with 4 bases between. CDR3 DNA sequence: TGTGCCAGCAGTGAGTCTAATGAGCAGTTCTTC. Its protein product is CASSESNEQFF.

The rearrangement uses TRBV27 and TRBJ2-5; possible D gene TRBD2, 6 bases. Trimming removed 4 bases at V and 5 bases at J, with 14 bases between. The CDR3 sequence is 14 residues long. Per the germline V gene, CDR1 is MNHEY and CDR2 is SMNVEV (reference sequence). The CDR3 loop reads CASSSAGLRETQYF. CDR3 bases: TGTGCCAGCAGTTCGGCGGGGTTAAGGGAGACCCAGTACTTC.

The genes are TRBV28 and TRBJ1-5, with D tentatively TRBD1 (6 bases). The CDR3 is 14 amino acids. Per germline, CDR1 MDHEN and CDR2 SYDVKM. V dropped 4 bases and J dropped 3 bases, with 10 bases sitting between them. The CDR3 loop reads CASSSQGFNQPQHF. CDR3 coding DNA: TGTGCCAGCAGTTCACAGGGTTTCAATCAGCCCCAGCATTTT.

The V and J genes are TRBV7-7 and TRBJ2-2; 11 bases line up with TRBD2. CDR3 length: 15 amino acids. Germline values: CDR1 SSHAT, CDR2 FNYEAQ (reference sequence). Germline trimming cut 5 bases from V and 7 bases from J; bases unmatched to any gene: 6. This CDR3 is CASSHTSGGVGELFF. The CDR3 coding sequence is TGTGCCAGCAGCCACACTAGCGGGGGCGTCGGGGAGCTGTTTTTT.

The rearrangement joins TRBV5-6 to TRBJ1-3, with D tentatively TRBD1 (5 bases). V was pared by 0 bases and J by 1 base, with 11 bases between. The length of the CDR3 is 16 residues. Germline V gene sequence: CDR1 SGHDT, CDR2 YYEEEE. The CDR3 DNA is TGTGCCAGCAGCTTGGTAGGGGCAGGGTCTGGAAACACCATATATTTT. Amino acid sequence: CASSLVGAGSGNTIYF.

The J gene is TRBJ1-6, the V gene TRBV9; D uncertain. CDR1 is SGDLS, CDR2 YYNGEE, per germline. Trimming shortened V by 3 bases and J by 7 bases, and 11 bases separated the two germline ends. The CDR3 totals 14 residues. DNA of the CDR3: TGTGCCAGCAGCGGGAGCGTTGGAAATTCACCCCTCCACTTT. Encoded protein: CASSGSVGNSPLHF.

The sample holds one count of this clone. The rearrangement uses TRBV14 and TRBJ1-2; D is perhaps TRBD1 (5 bases). V lost 5 bases and J lost 9, with 19 bases in between. The CDR3 length is 14 residues. The germline CDR1 and CDR2 sequences are SGHDN and FVKESK. CDR3 in DNA: TGTGCCAGCAGCGCAAGGGGCAGGGCTCGAAGCTACACCTTC. Amino acids: CASSARGRARSYTF.

The rearrangement uses TRBV6-1 and TRBJ2-2; 10 bases fit TRBD1. Per germline, CDR1 MNHNS and CDR2 SASEGT. The V segment lost 6 bases and the J segment 5 bases; nucleotides outside the gene matches: 6. The CDR3 runs 15 residues. DNA for the CDR3: TGTGCCAGCAGCTCGGACAGGGGGTCGACCGGGGAGCTGTTTTTT. Protein sequence: CASSSDRGSTGELFF.

The chain joins TRBV11-2 to TRBJ2-7; possibly TRBD2 for D (7 bases). This CDR3 contains 16 residues. The V gene lost 2 bases and the J gene lost 2 bases, with 16 bases spanning the gap. Per the germline V gene, CDR1 is SGHAT and CDR2 is FQNNGV. The CDR3 spells CASSLKVGGGPYEQYF. The DNA for the CDR3 is TGTGCCAGCAGCTTAAAGGTTGGGGGGGGCCCCTACGAGCAGTACTTC.

The V call is TRBV7-3, the J call TRBJ2-2; D may be TRBD1 (5 bases). Germline CDR1 is SGHTA and CDR2 is FQGTGA. Deletions cut 9 bases from V and 1 base from J, with 9 bases between. The CDR3 has 13 residues. CDR3 amino acids: CASRQMNTGELFF. CDR3 bases: TGTGCCAGTAGACAGATGAACACCGGGGAGCTGTTTTTT.

The chain joins TRBV29-1 to TRBJ2-5; the match to TRBD2 covers 8 bases. The CDR3 has 14 amino acids. Unmatched junction bases numbered 10, after V lost 5 bases and J lost 5 bases. Germline values: CDR1 SQVTM, CDR2 ANQGSEA. This CDR3 reads CSVQVAGLGETQYF. Written as DNA, the CDR3 is TGCAGCGTTCAAGTAGCGGGGCTGGGGGAGACCCAGTACTTC.

In DNA form, the CDR3 reads TGTGCCAGCAGCCTACAGGGTTTGTCGAATGAGCAGTTCTTC. Translating gives CASSLQGLSNEQFF. V gene TRBV27 combines with J gene TRBJ2-1; TRBD1 is a possible D gene (6 bases). CDR1 MNHEY and CDR2 SMNVEV come from the germline V gene (reference sequence). Trimming stripped 6 bases from V and 7 bases from J, with 16 bases between. The CDR3 is made up of 14 amino acids.

As for this clone: Other DNA sequences of this sample code for an identical CDR3. The chain couples TRBV11-2 to TRBJ1-1; D gene uncertain. Between the trimmed V and J ends, which lost 4 bases and 2 bases, there was a span of 8 bases. Looked up from germline, CDR1 is SGHAT and CDR2 is FQNNGV. The CDR3 has 13 amino acids. Written as DNA, the CDR3 is TGTGCCAGCAGCTCTGATAGAAACACTGAAGCTTTCTTT. Encoded protein: CASSSDRNTEAFF.

This clone was recorded only once. The V gene is TRBV5-1, the J gene TRBJ2-1; the match to TRBD2 covers 7 bases. Trimming removed 4 bases from V and 9 bases from J; junction bases left unmatched: 13. This CDR3 spans 15 amino acids. From germline, CDR1 is SGHRS and CDR2 YFSETQ. The CDR3 nucleotides are TGCGCCAGCAGCGCATCGCTAGGGCTAGCGGTTGAGCAGTTCTTC. This translates into CASSASLGLAVEQFF.

The chain recombines TRBV1 with TRBJ2-3; the tabulated D call, TRBD2, remains unverified against the DNA. TRBV1 is classified as a pseudogene. This CDR3 comprises 16 residues. The CDR3 loop reads CTSSHGLAGSTDTQYF. The CDR3 DNA follows: TGCACCAGCAGCCACGGGCTAGCGGGGAGCACAGATACGCAGTATTTT.

This chain joins TRBV19 and TRBJ1-4, with D uncertain. CDR1 and CDR2 from the germline V gene are LNHDA and SQIVND (reference sequence). The germline V and J ends were trimmed by 10 bases and 3 bases, with 18 bases remaining between them. The CDR3 totals 15 residues. This chain's CDR3 is CATKRVGKANEKLFF. The DNA for the CDR3 is TGTGCCACTAAGAGGGTTGGGAAGGCTAATGAAAAACTGTTTTTT.

This chain connects TRBV14 to TRBJ2-1; D is perhaps TRBD1 (5 bases). Germline lookup yields CDR1 SGHDN and CDR2 FVKESK. V was clipped by 1 base and J by 0 bases, with 10 bases between them. The CDR3 contains 16 residues. Here the CDR3 reads CASSQAGLVSYNEQFF. The CDR3 DNA reads as TGTGCCAGCAGCCAAGCAGGGCTAGTCTCCTACAATGAGCAGTTCTTC.